This TCR beta chain was documented in a study of T cells in Graves' hyperthyroidism and ophthalmopathy. General study points: Median prediction lead before ophthalmopathy onset was 6 to 8 months with the model.

Amplification targeted TCR beta CDR3 regions from RNA transcripts. First-round RT-PCR targeting the TCR CDR3 was performed with the HTBI primer set. TCRdb redid the calling of the multiplex PCR reads with MiXCR, one entry per CDR3 protein. The table lists around 300,000 distinct CDR3 sequences, approximately 26% of them singletons, with about 30% in the top ten. In this sample, this clonotype turned up many times. What it binds is not known. CDR3 length: 14 amino acids. V shed 5 bases, J shed 5 bases, and the junction held 6 bases outside the gene matches. Germline lookup yields CDR1 MNHNS and CDR2 SASEGT. Lactation, pregnancy, other autoimmune disease or uncontrolled infection excluded patients.

The rearrangement joins TRBV6-1 to TRBJ1-1, with 9 bases that match TRBD1. Sequencing was done on a sample of blood. This receptor was taken from a man aged 40-55 years with Graves' hyperthyroidism that later progressed to Graves' ophthalmopathy. Here the CDR3 DNA reads TGTGCCAGCAGTAAAGGGACAGGGCATACTGAAGCTTTCTTT. It specifies CASSKGTGHTEAFF.